One sample yielded the 5 T cell receptor beta chains listed below, sequenced in a study of blood T cell repertoires in COVID-19. Clones were sequenced by immunoSEQ multiplex PCR, and TCRdb holds only the in-frame ones, with some missing. This sample has fewer than 30,000 clones, with around 94% found just once. Sequencing was performed on peripheral blood. The origin of the receptors is a woman aged 70-85 years with COVID-19, enrolled during active disease.

The chain has TRBV3-1 (or the pseudogene TRBV3-2) and TRBJ2-7; the match to TRBD2 covers 10 bases. CDR3 length: 15 amino acids. V shed 5 bases, J shed 12 bases, and the junction held 16 bases outside the gene matches. Germline V lookup: CDR1 LGHDT, CDR2 YNNKEL (reference sequence). The CDR3 is CASSDPRAASGSLYF. CDR3 in DNA: TGTGCCAGCAGCGACCCGAGGGCGGCTAGCGGGAGTCTGTACTTC.

This chain uses TRBV5-1 with TRBJ2-7; D gene uncertain. V lost 0 bases, J lost 3 bases, and 10 bases lay in between. This CDR3 region has 14 residues. Germline-derived CDR1 and CDR2 are SGHRS and YFSETQ. Written as DNA, the CDR3 is TGCGCCAGCAGCTTGGGAGGCGAAAGCTACGAGCAGTACTTC. This sequence encodes CASSLGGESYEQYF.

The chain carries TRBV12-3 or TRBV12-4 and TRBJ1-2; unclear D gene. V lost 8 bases and J 6 bases, leaving 16 bases between the germline ends. The CDR3 is 13 residues long. DNA of the CDR3: TGTGCCAGCGCCCCGGCCCGGGAAAATGGCTACACCTTC. Translation: CASAPARENGYTF.

This sequence joins TRBV29-1 and TRBJ2-2; 12 bases align to TRBD2. V shed 5 bases and J 4 bases; nucleotides not matched to a gene: 8. The CDR3 contains 16 residues. The V gene's germline CDR1 is SQVTM and CDR2 ANQGSEA. CDR3 coding DNA: TGCAGCGTTTCCCCTAGCGGGAGGGAGGCCACCGGGGAGCTGTTTTTT. This gives the protein CSVSPSGREATGELFF.

V usage is TRBV19 and J usage is TRBJ2-3; 7 bases are shared with TRBD1. The trim removed 3 bases at V and 0 bases at J, leaving 3 bases unmatched. The CDR3 is 15 amino acids. Germline V lookup: CDR1 LNHDA, CDR2 SQIVND (reference sequence). This CDR3 reads CASSIEDRSTDTQYF. The CDR3 nucleotides are TGTGCCAGTAGTATCGAGGACAGGAGCACAGATACGCAGTATTTT.